The 10 T cell receptor beta chains given below trace back to one sample, sequenced in a study of T cells in Graves' hyperthyroidism and ophthalmopathy. The TCR beta CDR3 regions underwent amplification using RNA transcripts as the source. A set of HTBI primers served as the primers for a first-round RT-PCR of the TCR CDR3. Each CDR3 protein gets one entry after TCRdb re-called the multiplex PCR reads with MiXCR. Counted here are 530,000 or so distinct CDR3 sequences, about 43% occurring once; the ten biggest clones make up about 8%. Sequencing was carried out using peripheral blood or thyroid tissue (not recorded which). These receptors were taken from a young woman with Graves' hyperthyroidism.

This clonotype was detected ten times or more. This chain connects TRBV5-1 to TRBJ2-5; D tentatively fits TRBD1 or TRBD2 (5 bases each). This CDR3 is built from 14 residues. Per the germline V gene, CDR1 is SGHRS and CDR2 is YFSETQ. Trimming left V 4 bases short and J 1 base short, with 11 bases between. The CDR3 DNA reads TGCGCCAGCAGCCACCGGGACCGCCAAGAGACCCAGTACTTC. It encodes CASSHRDRQETQYF.

A word on this clonotype: Because it lacks the conserved phenylalanine or tryptophan at the end, this CDR3 is likely a read error. The limits of the CDR3 on the DNA are not certain, so only TCRdb's listed CDR3 is given. This chain joins TRBV7-8 and TRBJ1-4; TRBD1 is the table's D call, not checked against the DNA. The CDR3 length equals 12 residues, ends included. Germline V lookup: CDR1 SGHVS, CDR2 FQNEAQ. The CDR3 is CASSPRVGTGVY.

The CDR3 spells CSYRVGGYNQPQHF. CDR3 DNA sequence: TGCAGTTACAGGGTAGGGGGCTACAATCAGCCCCAGCATTTT. The chain uses TRBV29-1 and TRBJ1-5; 7 bases match TRBD1. CDR1 is SQVTM, CDR2 ANQGSEA, per germline. The CDR3 runs to 14 residues.

To note about this clonotype: A much larger clone is a single base away; this may be a read error. The conserved closing phenylalanine or tryptophan is absent in this CDR3, likely reflecting a read error. V gene TRBV19 combines with J gene TRBJ1-1; tentative D call: TRBD1 (5 bases). Germline V gives CDR1 LNHDA, CDR2 SQIVND (reference sequence). This CDR3 is built from 13 residues. The V end lost 8 bases, the J end lost 3 bases, and 13 bases lay between the germline ends. Written as DNA, the CDR3 is TGTGCCAGTTCCTCCAAGGGGTACACTGAAGCTTTCCTT. It codes for CASSSKGYTEAFL.

Here the CDR3 DNA reads TGTGCCATCAGTTCCGGGACTAGCGGGCGGACAGATACGCAGTATTTT. It specifies CAISSGTSGRTDTQYF. The V and J genes are TRBV10-3 and TRBJ1-5; 12 bases agree with TRBD2. Gene TRBJ2-3 matches the end of the DNA better, so the J call may be wrong. The CDR3 has 16 residues. CDR1 and CDR2 (germline): ENHRY, SYGVKD.

V usage is TRBV25-1 and J usage is TRBJ2-5; D may be TRBD2 (6 bases). The CDR3 runs to 15 residues. Trimming took 6 bases from V and 5 from J, leaving 19 bases between them. Germline V gene sequence: CDR1 MGHDK, CDR2 SYGVNS. CDR3 amino acids: CASSPGVVGAETQYF. The CDR3 DNA sequence: TGTGCCAGCAGCCCGGGAGTTGTTGGTGCTGAGACCCAGTACTTC.

This clonotype was counted at least ten times. The V call is TRBV10-3, the J call TRBJ1-6; no clear D gene. From germline, CDR1 is ENHRY and CDR2 SYGVKD. The V and J ends lost 5 bases and 4 bases respectively, with 9 bases between them. The CDR3 is 14 amino acids. The CDR3 here is CAISSQDYNSPLHF. The CDR3 DNA follows: TGTGCCATCAGTTCTCAGGATTATAATTCACCCCTCCACTTT.

This chain joins TRBV14 and TRBJ1-5, with D unresolved. Trimming cost V 1 base and J 0 bases, with 19 bases left between them. CDR3 length: 19 residues. Germline V CDR1 and CDR2: SGHDN, FVKESK. The CDR3 region is CASSQAKCSGNYSNQPQHF. The CDR3 DNA sequence: TGTGCCAGCAGCCAAGCCAAGTGTAGCGGGAATTATAGCAATCAGCCCCAGCATTTT.

This clonotype was recorded once. The chain is built from TRBV24-1 and TRBJ2-3; a possible D gene is TRBD2 (6 bases). The germline gives CDR1 KGHDR, CDR2 SFDVKD. The CDR3 runs to 15 residues. Between the trimmed V and J ends, which lost 3 bases and 1 base, there was a span of 10 bases. The CDR3 reads CATSDLSGGTDTQYF. Here the CDR3 DNA reads TGTGCCACCAGTGATCTTAGCGGTGGCACAGATACGCAGTATTTT.

The rearrangement joins TRBV29-1 to TRBJ1-5, with 11 bases identical to TRBD1. This CDR3 is 15 amino acids long. Germline trimming cut 4 bases from V and 4 bases from J; bases unmatched to any gene: 6. The V gene's germline CDR1 is SQVTM and CDR2 ANQGSEA. The DNA for the CDR3 is TGCAGCGTTGGGACAGGGGGCGTTTGGAATCAGCCCCAGCATTTT. This encodes CSVGTGGVWNQPQHF.